The 21 T cell receptor beta chains reported below all come from one sample, sequenced in a study of CXCR3-negative and CXCR3-positive naive CD8 T cells. Whole-study results and caveats: When CXCR3-positive naive cells were set against CXCR3-negative naive cells, the former had more hydrophobic TRB CDR3s.

These receptors have no identified antigens. The TRB libraries of cDNA were built by UMI-labeled 5' RACE. Reprocessing the 5' RACE reads, TCRdb reports a single entry for every CDR3 protein and omits DNA. The listing contains tens of thousands of distinct CDR3 sequences. Sequences were obtained from naive CXCR3+ CD8+ T cells from blood. Subset given: CD45RO-CCR7+CD27+CD95- naive CD8+ T cells expressing CXCR3 (TNR3+). These receptors were collected from a human donor in good health. Some clones in this sample may be carry-over from other donors' samples.

The chain couples TRBV7-3 to TRBJ2-7. Germline V gene data show CDR1 as SGHTA and CDR2 as FQGTGA. The CDR3 has 14 residues. Here the CDR3 reads CASSKGSNSYEQYF. Using reference TRBV7-3 and TRBJ2-7 for the parts outside the CDR3, the full variable domain is GAGVSQTPSNKVTEKGKYVELRCDPISGHTALYWYRQSLGQGPEFLIYFQGTGAADDSGLPNDRFFAVRPEGSVSTLKIQRTERGDSAVYLCASSKGSNSYEQYFGPGTRLTVT.

The gene calls are TRBV20-1 and TRBJ2-7; TCRdb's assignment of TRBD1 cannot be checked, as there is no DNA. This CDR3 contains 13 residues. CDR1 and CDR2 (germline): DFQATT, SNEGSKA (reference sequence). CDR3 protein: CSALDIGAYEQYF.

The chain carries TRBV4-3 and TRBJ2-7; TCRdb gives TRBD2 as the D gene, but with no DNA this cannot be confirmed. Germline V gene sequence: CDR1 LGHNA, CDR2 YSLEER. The CDR3 length is 15 residues. The CDR3 sequence: CASSQDRASSYEQYF.

The chain combines TRBV4-3 with TRBJ2-1; the TRBD1 assignment by TCRdb is unverifiable without DNA. This CDR3 spans 14 amino acids. CDR1 and CDR2 (germline): LGHNA, YSLEER. CDR3 sequence: CASSYGQGYNEQFF.

J is TRBJ2-5 and V is TRBV28; the TRBD1 assignment by TCRdb is unverifiable without DNA. The germline V gene has CDR1 MDHEN and CDR2 SYDVKM. The length of the CDR3 is 15 residues. The CDR3 loop reads CASNQPGGGQETQYF. Drawing the rest from reference TRBV28 and TRBJ2-5, the complete variable domain is DVKVTQSSRYLVKRTGEKVFLECVQDMDHENMFWYRQDPGLGLRLIYFSYDVKMKEKGDIPEGYSVSREKKERFSLILESASTNQTSMYLCASNQPGGGQETQYFGPGTRLLVL.

The chain combines TRBV6-2 or TRBV6-3 with TRBJ2-5; TCRdb calls TRBD2, which cannot be checked without DNA. The CDR3 spans 16 residues. Germline values: CDR1 MNHEY, CDR2 SVGEGT. The CDR3 here is CASSYGSGGSQETQYF.

The chain joins TRBV20-1 to TRBJ2-7; TCRdb returns TRBD1, unconfirmable since there is no DNA. From germline, CDR1 is DFQATT and CDR2 SNEGSKA (reference sequence). This CDR3 contains 14 residues. The CDR3 region is CSATSTGVAYEQYF.

This sequence joins TRBV7-9 and TRBJ2-2; TCRdb returns TRBD1, unconfirmable since there is no DNA. The length of the CDR3 is 15 residues. Germline V CDR1 and CDR2: SEHNR, FQNEAQ (reference sequence). CDR3 region: CASSSSDPATGELFF.

Here the CDR3 reads CASNFGTPDTGELFF. The chain combines TRBV7-6 with TRBJ2-2; without DNA, the TCRdb call of TRBD1 cannot be checked. This CDR3 has 15 residues. Looked up from germline, CDR1 is SGHVS and CDR2 is FNYEAQ.

V gene TRBV28 combines with J gene TRBJ1-1. Germline CDR1 is MDHEN and CDR2 is SYDVKM. The CDR3 spans 14 residues. CDR3 loop: CASSFGQKLTEASF.

The rearrangement uses TRBV29-1 and TRBJ1-1; the D call from TCRdb, TRBD1, cannot be confirmed without DNA. Germline CDR1 and CDR2: SQVTM and ANQGSEA. CDR3 length: 12 amino acids. The CDR3 reads CSGQVLNTEAFF.

This chain uses TRBV9 with TRBJ1-2; with no DNA, the TCRdb D assignment of TRBD1 cannot be verified. Germline-derived CDR1 and CDR2 are SGDLS and YYNGEE. The CDR3 runs to 14 residues. CDR3 in amino acids: CASSVAVTPFSYTF. The full variable domain, completed using reference TRBV9 and TRBJ1-2, is DSGVTQTPKHLITATGQRVTLRCSPRSGDLSVYWYQQSLDQGLQFLIQYYNGEERAKGNILERFSAQQFPDLHSELNLSSLELGDSALYFCASSVAVTPFSYTFGSGTRLTVV.

The chain combines TRBV29-1 with TRBJ2-2. The CDR3 covers 15 residues. From germline, CDR1 is SQVTM and CDR2 ANQGSEA. CDR3 region: CSVEGATWNTGELFF.

The chain has TRBV19 and TRBJ1-5; the D gene TCRdb calls, TRBD1, cannot be checked with no DNA. CDR1 and CDR2 from the germline V gene are LNHDA and SQIVND (reference sequence). The CDR3 runs to 14 residues. This CDR3 is CASTRTGSNQPQHF.

This chain links TRBV5-1 with TRBJ2-7; without DNA, the TCRdb call of TRBD1 cannot be checked. The CDR3 runs 14 residues. Germline V gene data show CDR1 as SGHRS and CDR2 as YFSETQ. CDR3 protein: CASSLDRVGDEQYF.

This rearrangement joins TRBV20-1 to TRBJ2-2; without DNA, the TCRdb call of TRBD1 cannot be checked. CDR3 size: 14 residues. Germline values: CDR1 DFQATT, CDR2 SNEGSKA (reference sequence). CDR3 loop: CSALDRRNTGELFF.

The CDR3 sequence: CSVEPAGKRGYTF. The chain recombines TRBV29-1 with TRBJ1-2; TCRdb's D gene call, TRBD1, goes unchecked for lack of DNA. Germline V gene data show CDR1 as SQVTM and CDR2 as ANQGSEA. The CDR3 spans 13 residues. Together with reference TRBV29-1 and TRBJ1-2, the CDR3 gives the full variable domain: SAVISQKPSRDICQRGTSLTIQCQVDSQVTMMFWYRQQPGQSLTLIATANQGSEATYESGFVIDKFPISRPNLTFSTLTVSNMSPEDSSIYLCSVEPAGKRGYTFGSGTRLTVV.

The V and J genes are TRBV6-1 and TRBJ2-7; TCRdb gives TRBD1 as the D gene, but with no DNA this cannot be confirmed. The CDR3 runs 13 residues. Germline-derived CDR1 and CDR2 are MNHNS and SASEGT. The CDR3 region is CASTSGQHVEQYF.

This chain's CDR3 is CASVNHRRGFSYNEQFF. This rearrangement joins TRBV28 to TRBJ2-1; the TCRdb D gene call, TRBD1, has no DNA to confirm it. Germline assignment: CDR1 MDHEN and CDR2 SYDVKM. This CDR3 has 17 residues. Looking up the rest from reference TRBV28 and TRBJ2-1 gives the full variable domain: DVKVTQSSRYLVKRTGEKVFLECVQDMDHENMFWYRQDPGLGLRLIYFSYDVKMKEKGDIPEGYSVSREKKERFSLILESASTNQTSMYLCASVNHRRGFSYNEQFFGPGTRLTVL.

The chain uses TRBV29-1 and TRBJ2-3; TCRdb designates TRBD1, a call that cannot be tested without DNA. CDR1 is SQVTM, CDR2 ANQGSEA, per germline. The CDR3 length is 15 residues. CDR3: CSALRSGAFTDTQYF.

V and J are TRBV3-1 and TRBJ2-7; the D gene TCRdb calls, TRBD1, cannot be checked with no DNA. Germline V gives CDR1 LGHDT, CDR2 YNNKEL (reference sequence). The CDR3 contains 16 residues. CDR3: CASSHVSGTGGPEQYF.